This T cell receptor beta chain was sequenced in a study of blood T cells in healthy people across ages. The second PCR ran roughly 7 to 12 cycles with a sample-barcoded 5' primer and J-beta primers. Tagging of each cDNA molecule was performed by a template-switch adaptor with 12 random nucleotides. Via MiXCR, TCRdb re-called the 5' RACE reads, giving one row per CDR3 protein. The sample has around 790,000 distinct CDR3 sequences; around 45% are singletons. The CDR3 is 18 amino acids. In germline, CDR1 is LGHNA, CDR2 YSLEER. Sequenced sample: blood. The chain recombines TRBV4-3 with TRBJ2-1, with D unclear. With the DNA end fitting TRBJ2-7 better, the J assignment may be wrong. This sequence originates from a man between 60 and 75 years old in good health. The CDR3, as DNA: TGCGCCAGCAGCCAAGATAGGCCCGCGGCAGGCTCCTACAATGAGCAGTACTTC. Translated: CASSQDRPAAGSYNEQYF.